Each of the 32 T cell receptor beta chains below was sequenced from the same sample in a study of T cell responses to AZD1222 COVID-19 vaccine. TCRdb's copy holds only in-frame clones and misses some; the assay was immunoSEQ multiplex PCR. The repertoire holds approximately 140,000 clones, with approximately 91% as singletons. The specimen comprised peripheral blood, sampled 28 days after the second AZD1222 dose. These receptors all stem from an adult who received the AZD1222 COVID-19 vaccine.

This clone was detected once. The chain employs TRBV24-1 and TRBJ1-5; possible D gene TRBD1, 6 bases. The V end lost 10 bases, the J end lost 4 bases, and 13 bases lay between the germline ends. There are 13 residues in the CDR3. Germline CDR1 is KGHDR and CDR2 is SFDVKD. CDR3 protein: CATRGLPNQPQHF. The CDR3 bases are TGTGCCACGAGGGGGTTGCCAAATCAGCCCCAGCATTTT.

This clone was observed a single time. The chain couples TRBV10-3 to TRBJ2-7, with a possible D match to TRBD1 (6 bases). With 3 bases removed from V and 3 bases from J, the gap between germline ends came to 12 bases. The CDR3 sequence is 14 residues long. CDR1 and CDR2 from the germline V gene are ENHRY and SYGVKD. The DNA of the CDR3 is TGTGCCATCAGTGAAAGACAGGAGAGCTACGAGCAGTACTTC. Its translation: CAISERQESYEQYF.

The chain uses TRBV6-5 and TRBJ1-6, with no clear D. The V end was cut by 5 bases, the J end by 8 bases, with 16 bases between. In germline, CDR1 is MNHEY, CDR2 SVGAGI. This CDR3 comprises 15 residues. The CDR3 reads CASSPTFIGDSPLHF. CDR3 bases: TGTGCCAGCAGTCCGACATTCATTGGGGATTCACCCCTCCACTTT.

The chain employs TRBV7-2 and TRBJ1-2; D is ambiguous. CDR3 length equals 13 residues. V was clipped by 4 bases and J by 2 bases, with 8 bases between them. Germline CDR1 is SGHTA and CDR2 is FQGNSA. The CDR3 DNA is TGTGCCAGCAGCTCCCCGAGGAACTATGGCTACACCTTC. It specifies CASSSPRNYGYTF.

The chain uses TRBV5-1 and TRBJ2-1, with TRBD2 identical over 13 bases. CDR1 is SGHRS, CDR2 YFSETQ, per germline. V lost 5 bases and J lost 0; bases outside the gene matches: 20. This CDR3 has 22 residues. CDR3 sequence reads: CASSKLAGGPLGSTSSYNEQFF. CDR3 bases: TGCGCCAGCAGTAAACTAGCGGGAGGGCCATTGGGTTCGACTAGCTCCTACAATGAGCAGTTCTTC.

This chain uses TRBV30 with TRBJ2-1; the match to TRBD2 covers 8 bases. The CDR3 is made up of 14 amino acids. J was trimmed by 5 bases and V by 3 bases; bases with no gene match: 6. Germline CDR1 GTSNPN, CDR2 SVGIG (reference sequence). CDR3: CAWSRGGSNNEQFF. The CDR3 DNA follows: TGTGCCTGGAGCCGCGGGGGGTCGAACAATGAGCAGTTCTTC. The full variable domain, rest sourced from reference TRBV30 and TRBJ2-1, is SQTIHQWPATLVQPVGSPLSLECTVEGTSNPNLYWYRQAAGRGLQLLFYSVGIGQISSEVPQNLSASRPQDRQFILSSKKLLLSDSGFYLCAWSRGGSNNEQFFGPGTRLTVL.

V and J are TRBV5-4 and TRBJ2-1, with a possible D match to TRBD1 (6 bases). V dropped 4 bases and J dropped 5 bases, with 13 bases sitting between them. CDR3 size: 14 residues. Germline V gives CDR1 SGHNT, CDR2 YYREEE (reference sequence). Written as DNA, the CDR3 is TGTGCCAGCAGCCCGAGGGACAAGAACAATGAGCAGTTCTTC. Protein: CASSPRDKNNEQFF.

The chain employs TRBV6-6 and TRBJ2-7, with 9 nucleotides matching TRBD1. CDR1 and CDR2 from the germline V gene are MNHNY and SVGAGI (reference sequence). This CDR3 has 14 amino acids. Trimming took 6 bases from V and 4 from J; bases not matched to a gene: 7. As DNA, the CDR3 is TGTGCCAGCAGACAGGGACAGGGAATTTACGAGCAGTACTTC. Protein: CASRQGQGIYEQYF.

The chain is built from TRBV9 and TRBJ1-6; TRBD1 matches at 7 bases. Germline CDR1 is SGDLS and CDR2 is YYNGEE. This CDR3 comprises 14 residues. V lost 0 bases and J lost 7; bases outside the gene matches: 1. In nucleotides, the CDR3 is TGTGCCAGCAGCGTAGAGGGGGCCAATTCACCCCTCCACTTT. Amino acids: CASSVEGANSPLHF.

This rearrangement joins TRBV21-1 to TRBJ1-6; TRBD1 reflects the table's D call only, with no check against the DNA. TRBV21-1 is shown as a pseudogene. The CDR3 sequence is 15 residues long. The chain's CDR3 is CASSSWTGGNSPLHF. CDR3 in DNA: TGTGCCAGCAGCAGCTGGACAGGGGGGAATTCACCCCTCCACTTT.

This clone was detected once. This chain uses TRBV3-1 (or the pseudogene TRBV3-2) with TRBJ2-3; D not certain. In germline, CDR1 is LGHDT, CDR2 YNNKEL (reference sequence). The CDR3 loop spans 16 amino acids. V gave up 1 base and J gave up 4 bases, with 15 bases separating them. For the CDR3, the DNA is TGTGCCAGCAGCCAAGGGTGGCTAGTGGGTGCAGATACGCAGTATTTT. Translating gives CASSQGWLVGADTQYF.

The V call is TRBV19, the J call TRBJ2-1; D is undetermined. Germline V lookup: CDR1 LNHDA, CDR2 SQIVND (reference sequence). The CDR3 has 13 residues. Trimming took off 1 base at V and 10 bases at J, with 11 bases between the two ends. The CDR3 reads CASSIVGTLEQFF. CDR3 nucleotides: TGTGCCAGTAGTATAGTAGGTACCCTCGAGCAGTTCTTC.

This clone was observed once. V gene TRBV27 combines with J gene TRBJ2-3, with 7 bases identical to TRBD2. Unmatched junction bases numbered 7, after V lost 1 base and J lost 6 bases. The CDR3 is 15 amino acids. The V gene's germline CDR1 is MNHEY and CDR2 SMNVEV (reference sequence). The CDR3 nucleotides are TGTGCCAGCAGTTTATATGGGTTGCGGGGGGATACGCAGTATTTT. This encodes CASSLYGLRGDTQYF.

CDR3 residues: CASSPQGYEQYF. As DNA, the CDR3 is TGTGCCAGCAGCCCCCAGGGATACGAGCAGTACTTC. The chain uses TRBV14 and TRBJ2-7, with a tentative D call TRBD1 (5 bases). Trimming removed 4 bases at V and 4 bases at J, with 8 bases between. This CDR3 contains 12 residues. Germline-derived CDR1 and CDR2 are SGHDN and FVKESK. The full variable domain, with the rest looked up from reference TRBV14 and TRBJ2-7, is EAGVTQFPSHSVIEKGQTVTLRCDPISGHDNLYWYRRVMGKEIKFLLHFVKESKQDESGMPNNRFLAERTGGTYSTLKVQPAELEDSGVYFCASSPQGYEQYFGPGTRLTVT.

V is TRBV2 and J is TRBJ2-5; possibly TRBD1 for D (5 bases). Germline CDR1 reads SNHLY; CDR2 reads FYNNEI. CDR3 length: 13 residues. The V gene lost 9 bases and the J gene lost 7 bases, with 18 bases spanning the gap. The CDR3: CASELQAPGTQYF. For the CDR3, the DNA is TGTGCCAGTGAATTACAGGCCCCGGGGACCCAGTACTTC.

The chain recombines TRBV7-8 with TRBJ2-6, with D possibly matching TRBD2 (6 bases). The germline V gene encodes CDR1 SGHVS and CDR2 FQNEAQ. The CDR3 is 18 amino acids. Trimming cost V 5 bases and J 1 base, with 18 bases left between them. The CDR3 DNA reads as TGTGCCAGCAGCCCACGCGACGGGGCGGGATCTGGGGCCAACGTCCTGACTTTC. This sequence encodes CASSPRDGAGSGANVLTF.

Written as DNA, the CDR3 is TGTGCCAGCAAAGACGGACAGGGGGTTTCAAATCAGCCCCAGCATTTT. Translation: CASKDGQGVSNQPQHF. This chain connects TRBV2 to TRBJ1-5, with 10 nucleotides matching TRBD1. Germline V CDR1 and CDR2: SNHLY, FYNNEI. The CDR3 has 16 amino acids. Losses at the gene ends were 7 bases for V and 4 bases for J; bases not matched to a gene: 10.

V usage is TRBV5-1 and J usage is TRBJ1-2; tentative D call: TRBD1 (5 bases). CDR3 length: 18 amino acids. Trimming took off 9 bases at V and 3 bases at J, with 30 bases between the two ends. Germline V CDR1 and CDR2: SGHRS, YFSETQ. DNA of the CDR3: TGCGCCATCCAATTGGGAGAGACAGCAGAAGTGTACCACTATGGCTACACCTTC. It specifies CAIQLGETAEVYHYGYTF.

The V and J genes are TRBV12-3 or TRBV12-4 and TRBJ1-2; 7 nucleotides line up with TRBD1. This CDR3 comprises 13 residues. Trimming at V came to 6 bases and at J to 4 bases, leaving 5 bases not matched to a gene. The CDR3 DNA reads as TGTGCCAGCAGCCTTGACAGGGTCTATGGCTACACCTTC. Its protein is CASSLDRVYGYTF.

This CDR3 reads CASSYGTSGTAQYF. The CDR3 nucleotides are TGTGCCAGCAGTTACGGGACTAGCGGGACCGCCCAGTATTTT. The chain combines TRBV6-5 with TRBJ2-3; TRBD2 aligns across 13 bases. The V gene's germline CDR1 is MNHEY and CDR2 SVGAGI. The CDR3 extends over 14 amino acids. V dropped 2 bases and J dropped 12; count of bases not matched to a gene: 5.

The chain combines TRBV7-2 with TRBJ2-1, with D maybe TRBD1 (7 bases). The V end was cut by 5 bases, the J end by 9 bases, with 20 bases between. The CDR3 is 15 amino acids. Germline values: CDR1 SGHTA, CDR2 FQGNSA. Written as DNA, the CDR3 is TGTGCCAGCAGCCCAAGCGGGTCCAGGGACAGTGAGCAGTTCTTC. Residues: CASSPSGSRDSEQFF.

The V gene is TRBV4-2, the J gene TRBJ1-3; no clear D. The CDR3 is 15 amino acids. CDR1 is LGHNA and CDR2 is YNFKEQ in the germline V gene. Deletions cut 0 bases from V and 0 bases from J, with 6 bases between. CDR3 in DNA: TGTGCCAGCAGCCAAGAACCTTACTCTGGAAACACCATATATTTT. Translated, it gives CASSQEPYSGNTIYF.

The chain has TRBV11-3 and TRBJ2-2; D uncertain. Germline V lookup: CDR1 SGHNT, CDR2 YENEEA. Trimming stripped 2 bases from V and 0 bases from J, with 4 bases between. The CDR3 loop spans 14 amino acids. The CDR3: CASSLTTNTGELFF. CDR3 nucleotides: TGTGCCAGCAGCTTAACTACGAACACCGGGGAGCTGTTTTTT.

The gene calls are TRBV28 and TRBJ1-5, with a tentative D call TRBD1 (6 bases). Trimming cost V 11 bases and J 9 bases, with 17 bases left between them. CDR1 MDHEN and CDR2 SYDVKM come from the germline V gene. CDR3 length equals 12 residues. This chain's CDR3 is CAAWGGAGPQHF. In nucleotides, the CDR3 is TGTGCCGCTTGGGGGGGGGCAGGGCCCCAGCATTTT.

This chain links TRBV5-6 with TRBJ1-6; 11 nucleotides match TRBD1. The CDR3 consists of 15 residues. CDR1 is SGHDT, CDR2 YYEEEE, per germline. Trimming at V came to 3 bases and at J to 9 bases, leaving 5 bases not matched to a gene. CDR3 sequence (DNA): TGTGCCAGCAGCTGGACAGGGGGCGAGATTTCACCCCTCCACTTT. Translated, it gives CASSWTGGEISPLHF.

J is TRBJ2-2 and V is TRBV18, with D possibly matching TRBD2 (6 bases). The germline CDR1 and CDR2 sequences are KGHSH and LQKENI. The CDR3 is made up of 15 amino acids. Trimming took 3 bases from V and 1 from J, leaving 9 bases between them. Written as DNA, the CDR3 is TGTGCCAGCTCACCGGTGGAGGGGAACACCGGGGAGCTGTTTTTT. The encoded protein is CASSPVEGNTGELFF.

The CDR3 DNA follows: TGCGCCAGCAGCGCCGCCCGGGACAGGGGGCCCACTGAAGCTTTCTTT. It codes for CASSAARDRGPTEAFF. The chain has TRBV5-1 and TRBJ1-1; 12 bases are a match to TRBD1. V was pared by 4 bases and J by 4 bases, with 8 bases of the junction left unmatched. This CDR3 is 16 amino acids long. From germline, CDR1 is SGHRS and CDR2 YFSETQ. The variable domain in full, completed from reference TRBV5-1 and TRBJ1-1, reads KAGVTQTPRYLIKTRGQQVTLSCSPISGHRSVSWYQQTPGQGLQFLFEYFSETQRNKGNFPGRFSGRQFSNSRSEMNVSTLELGDSALYLCASSAARDRGPTEAFFGQGTRLTVV.

This sequence joins TRBV19 and TRBJ2-5; a possible D gene is TRBD2 (5 bases). The CDR3 covers 10 residues. Germline CDR1 reads LNHDA; CDR2 reads SQIVND (reference sequence). V was pared by 11 bases and J by 5 bases, with 9 bases between. CDR3 sequence (DNA): TGTGCCGCCGGGGTGGAGACCCAGTACTTC. As protein: CAAGVETQYF.

V is TRBV28 and J is TRBJ2-5; 7 nucleotides match TRBD1. Trimming cost V 8 bases and J 5 bases; bases outside gene matches: 8. CDR3 length: 13 residues. From germline, CDR1 is MDHEN and CDR2 SYDVKM. The CDR3 sequence is CASGGTGDETQYF. Written as DNA, the CDR3 is TGTGCCAGCGGAGGAACAGGGGACGAGACCCAGTACTTC.

This CDR3 is CASSPGTLDNEQFF. CDR3 nucleotides: TGCGCCAGCAGCCCCGGGACACTAGACAATGAGCAGTTCTTC. The chain links TRBV5-1 to TRBJ2-1, with TRBD1 as a possible D gene (6 bases). With 4 bases removed from V and 5 bases from J, the gap between germline ends came to 13 bases. Looked up from germline, CDR1 is SGHRS and CDR2 is YFSETQ. This CDR3 region has 14 residues.

V usage is TRBV9 and J usage is TRBJ1-1; no firm D call. From germline, CDR1 is SGDLS and CDR2 YYNGEE. Deletions cut 0 bases from V and 4 bases from J, with 7 bases between. The CDR3 has 13 amino acids. The CDR3 here is CASSVAGSTEAFF. The DNA for the CDR3 is TGTGCCAGCAGCGTAGCGGGGAGCACTGAAGCTTTCTTT.

The chain combines TRBV25-1 with TRBJ1-1, with D uncertain. Germline-derived CDR1 and CDR2 are MGHDK and SYGVNS. V lost 2 bases to trimming and J lost 4 bases, with 8 bases between them. The CDR3 spans 13 residues. The CDR3 loop reads CASSEVEVTEAFF. Written as DNA, the CDR3 is TGTGCCAGCAGTGAAGTTGAAGTCACTGAAGCTTTCTTT.